One T cell receptor (beta chain) is described in this entry. Antigen unknown. Cells stained for CD3, CD4, CD8, CD45RA and CD27 were sorted into four subsets. This CDR3 comprises 15 residues. V lost 4 bases, J lost 1 base, and 4 bases stayed unmatched. Germline CDR1 and CDR2: MDHEN and SYDVKM. The sample is drawn from a study of naive and memory T cell subsets. Both TRBC1 and TRBC2 were covered by a beta constant-region primer of two equimolar oligonucleotides. Nested alpha and beta constant-region primers with the SP2 primer drove four PCR rounds on ligated cDNA. TCRdb re-analysed the UMI-ligation and nested PCR reads in MiXCR, keeping a single row per CDR3 protein. The sample records 130,000 to 150,000 distinct CDR3 sequences, about a sixth being singletons. The study, taken as a whole, reports: The power law exponent of TCR abundance differed between naive and memory cells. TCR counts from RNA may reflect activation-linked expression changes.

Material for sequencing was naive CD4+ T cells from blood. The chain combines TRBV28 with TRBJ1-1; 9 nucleotides line up with TRBD1. This TCR came from a human donor in good health. DNA for the CDR3: TGTGCCAGCAGTTCACCGGGACAGGGGAACACTGAAGCTTTCTTT. Translating gives CASSSPGQGNTEAFF.